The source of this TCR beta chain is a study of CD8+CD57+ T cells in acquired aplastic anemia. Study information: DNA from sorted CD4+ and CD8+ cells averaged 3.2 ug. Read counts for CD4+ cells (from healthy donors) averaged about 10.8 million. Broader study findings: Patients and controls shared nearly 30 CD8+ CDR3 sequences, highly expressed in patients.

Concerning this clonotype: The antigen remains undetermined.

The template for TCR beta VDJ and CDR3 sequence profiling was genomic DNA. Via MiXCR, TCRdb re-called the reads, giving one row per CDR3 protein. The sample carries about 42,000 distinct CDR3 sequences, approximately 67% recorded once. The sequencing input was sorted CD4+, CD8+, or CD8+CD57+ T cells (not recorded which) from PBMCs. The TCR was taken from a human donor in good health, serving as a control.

CDR3 nucleotides: TGCGCCAGCAAGCAGGACAGGGGGTCCGAGCAGTACTTC. Translation gives CASKQDRGSEQYF. The rearrangement uses TRBV10-2 and TRBJ2-7, with TRBD1 matching 10 bases. This CDR3 spans 13 amino acids. In germline, CDR1 is WSHSY, CDR2 SAAADI. Losses at the gene ends were 7 bases for V and 6 bases for J; bases not matched to a gene: 6.